Presented here are 30 T cell receptor beta chains from one specimen sequenced in a study of patients and donors after allogeneic stem cell transplantation. TCRdb passed the RT-PCR reads through MiXCR, listing each CDR3 protein once. The sample gives tens of thousands of distinct CDR3 sequences, nearly 7% of which show up once; about 35% is in the top ten. The specimen was blood, either unsorted or a sorted T cell fraction (not recorded which). These receptors all stem from a human donor who was either an allogeneic HSCT recipient or a stem cell or donor lymphocyte infusion donor (not recorded which). It is not recorded whose cells these are; they may come from a transplant donor.

In its sample, this clonotype was seen many times. V is TRBV5-1 and J is TRBJ2-5; TRBD2 agrees at 8 bases. V was clipped by 3 bases and J by 5 bases; unmatched bases: 3. CDR1 and CDR2 from the germline V gene are SGHRS and YFSETQ. This CDR3 contains 13 residues. CDR3 nucleotide sequence: TGCGCCAGCAGCTCCAGCGGGAGTGAGACCCAGTACTTC. It codes for CASSSSGSETQYF.

Turning to this clonotype: This may be a read error: a much more frequent sequence differs by one nucleotide. The chain uses TRBV10-3 and TRBJ1-3, with 10 bases that match TRBD1. Germline CDR1 is ENHRY and CDR2 is SYGVKD. The CDR3 is 13 residues long. The CDR3 is CATGDRGINTLYF. CDR3 in DNA: TGTGCCACTGGGGACAGGGGAATAAACACCCTATATTTC.

At least ten counts were recorded for this clonotype. The rearrangement joins TRBV9 to TRBJ1-6, with D unclear. The V gene's germline CDR1 is SGDLS and CDR2 YYNGEE. The V and J ends lost 2 bases and 7 bases respectively, with 13 bases between them. This CDR3 has 15 amino acids. The CDR3 is CASSVDQSTNSPLHF. The CDR3 DNA follows: TGTGCCAGCAGCGTCGACCAATCCACAAATTCACCCCTCCACTTT. The full variable domain, with the rest looked up from reference TRBV9 and TRBJ1-6, is DSGVTQTPKHLITATGQRVTLRCSPRSGDLSVYWYQQSLDQGLQFLIQYYNGEERAKGNILERFSAQQFPDLHSELNLSSLELGDSALYFCASSVDQSTNSPLHFGNGTRLTVT.

This clonotype was observed many times. This chain connects TRBV29-1 to TRBJ2-5; 14 bases line up with TRBD2. V gave up 6 bases and J gave up 7 bases; unmatched junction bases: 4. CDR3 size: 13 residues. The V gene's germline CDR1 is SQVTM and CDR2 ANQGSEA. The DNA for the CDR3 is TGCAGCGTGGGACTAGCGGGAGTGGCGACCCAGTACTTC. This sequence encodes CSVGLAGVATQYF.

This clonotype appeared many times. The rearrangement uses TRBV7-9 and TRBJ1-3; a weak D match, TRBD1 (5 bases). The V and J ends lost 6 bases and 7 bases respectively, with 22 bases between them. This CDR3 is 16 amino acids long. Per germline, CDR1 SEHNR and CDR2 FQNEAQ (reference sequence). This CDR3 is CASSPTTGGTGNTIYF. The CDR3 DNA reads TGTGCCAGCAGTCCAACTACCGGGGGGACGGGGAACACCATATATTTT.

This clonotype has only a few counts. The CDR3 nucleotides read TGTGCCAGCAGTTACTCGACAGGGTTCTACGAGCAGTACTTC. Translation gives CASSYSTGFYEQYF. This chain links TRBV6-6 with TRBJ2-7, with 7 positions matching TRBD1. The CDR3 sequence is 14 residues long. Germline values: CDR1 MNHNY, CDR2 SVGAGI (reference sequence). Germline trimming cut 0 bases from V and 3 bases from J; bases unmatched to any gene: 2.

By proportion, this clonotype is medium-sized (0.01 to 0.1%). The J gene is TRBJ2-5, the V gene TRBV28; D gene ambiguous. This CDR3 has 11 amino acids. From germline, CDR1 is MDHEN and CDR2 SYDVKM. V lost 8 bases and J 2 bases, leaving 6 bases between the germline ends. CDR3 DNA sequence: TGTGCCAGCGGCCTACAAGAGACCCAGTACTTC. Protein sequence: CASGLQETQYF. The complete variable domain, with remaining parts taken from reference TRBV28 and TRBJ2-5, reads DVKVTQSSRYLVKRTGEKVFLECVQDMDHENMFWYRQDPGLGLRLIYFSYDVKMKEKGDIPEGYSVSREKKERFSLILESASTNQTSMYLCASGLQETQYFGPGTRLLVL.

This clonotype was observed many times. The V gene is TRBV27, the J gene TRBJ1-2; the D is unclear. V was cut by 2 bases and J by 0 bases, with 7 bases left in between. The CDR3 is 14 residues long. CDR1 is MNHEY, CDR2 SMNVEV, per germline (reference sequence). The CDR3 bases are TGTGCCAGCAGTTTACGCCATCCTAACTATGGCTACACCTTC. Protein product: CASSLRHPNYGYTF.

This clonotype was recorded at least ten times. The chain employs TRBV7-9 and TRBJ2-3; D possibly corresponds to TRBD2 (6 bases). This CDR3 spans 15 amino acids. Trimming left V 3 bases short and J 5 bases short, with 15 bases between. Germline CDR1 and CDR2: SEHNR and FQNEAQ (reference sequence). The CDR3 is CASSLGYSGRDTQYF. The CDR3 bases are TGTGCCAGCAGCTTGGGATATAGCGGCAGAGATACGCAGTATTTT.

In its sample, this clonotype was seen a few times. J is TRBJ2-4 and V is TRBV5-1, with 9 bases that match TRBD1. The CDR3 is made up of 18 amino acids. Germline-derived CDR1 and CDR2 are SGHRS and YFSETQ. With 4 bases clipped from V and 9 bases from J, the junction kept 20 bases outside the gene matches. This chain's CDR3 is CASSPNPGTGTLWSIQYF. For the CDR3, the DNA is TGCGCCAGCAGCCCGAACCCCGGGACAGGGACCCTCTGGAGCATTCAGTACTTC. Variable domain in full (rest from reference TRBV5-1 and TRBJ2-4): KAGVTQTPRYLIKTRGQQVTLSCSPISGHRSVSWYQQTPGQGLQFLFEYFSETQRNKGNFPGRFSGRQFSNSRSEMNVSTLELGDSALYLCASSPNPGTGTLWSIQYFGAGTRLSVL.

This chain links TRBV6-1 with TRBJ2-1; tentative D call: TRBD2 (5 bases). Germline V gene data show CDR1 as MNHNS and CDR2 as SASEGT. Trimming cost V 7 bases and J 8 bases, with 24 bases left between them. The CDR3 spans 16 residues. The CDR3 here is CASTQRGPVGLDEQFF. DNA for the CDR3: TGTGCCAGCACCCAACGAGGGCCCGTTGGTCTAGATGAGCAGTTCTTC.

This clonotype appeared a few times. The DNA is left out, because the CDR3 cannot be placed on it with certainty; the CDR3 is given as TCRdb lists it. The rearrangement links TRBV7-5 to TRBJ2-1; the table's TRBD1 call for D was not verified on the DNA. TRBV7-5 is noted as a pseudogene. The CDR3 totals 13 residues, both ends included. The CDR3 sequence is CISVPLGGNEQFF.

This clonotype was observed many times. The chain joins TRBV7-8 to TRBJ2-3; 7 nucleotides align to TRBD2. CDR3 length equals 16 residues. Germline V CDR1 and CDR2: SGHVS, FQNEAQ. Trimming at V came to 4 bases and at J to 2 bases, leaving 9 bases not matched to a gene. CDR3 loop: CASSSLVGGYTDTQYF. DNA of the CDR3: TGTGCCAGCAGCTCCCTCGTGGGAGGGTACACAGATACGCAGTATTTT.

This clonotype has at least ten counts. The rearrangement links TRBV6-5 to TRBJ1-5; D not resolved. CDR3 length: 14 residues. CDR1 and CDR2 (germline): MNHEY, SVGAGI. V dropped 8 bases and J dropped 1 base, with 12 bases sitting between them. DNA for the CDR3: TGTGCCAGCTCACGACTTGGGAGCAATCAGCCCCAGCATTTT. Translation gives CASSRLGSNQPQHF.

This clonotype came up many times. An end of the junction differs from the germline gene, which may be a read error. This chain joins TRBV6-5 and TRBJ1-1; TRBD1 matches 7 bases. The germline V gene has CDR1 MNHEY and CDR2 SVGAGI. The CDR3 has 14 amino acids. CDR3 protein: CATSGGGEDTEAFF. The CDR3 DNA follows: TGTGCCACCAGTGGAGGGGGCGAGGACACTGAAGCTTTCTTT.

The chain employs TRBV24-1 and TRBJ2-3; tentatively, D is TRBD1 (5 bases). This CDR3 is built from 14 residues. From germline, CDR1 is KGHDR and CDR2 SFDVKD. The V gene lost 4 bases and the J gene lost 1 base, with 8 bases spanning the gap. This chain's CDR3 is CATSDPTGTDTQYF. The CDR3 DNA is TGTGCCACCAGTGACCCGACAGGCACAGATACGCAGTATTTT.

There are many counts of this clonotype. The rearrangement joins TRBV20-1 to TRBJ1-2; D is undetermined. This CDR3 has 11 residues. Germline CDR1 reads DFQATT; CDR2 reads SNEGSKA (reference sequence). Trimming removed 2 bases from V and 6 bases from J, with 7 bases in between. The chain's CDR3 is CSARRLDGYTF. CDR3 bases: TGCAGTGCTAGAAGGCTCGATGGCTACACCTTC.

This clonotype came up many times. The rearrangement joins TRBV7-2 to TRBJ2-3; 12 bases align to TRBD1. V shed 5 bases and J 4 bases; nucleotides not matched to a gene: 10. The CDR3 runs to 17 residues. Germline V gene sequence: CDR1 SGHTA, CDR2 FQGNSA. In DNA form, the CDR3 reads TGTGCCAGCAGCCTAAATCCGGGACAGGGGGCATCAGATACGCAGTATTTT. The encoded protein is CASSLNPGQGASDTQYF.

The chain uses TRBV6-5 and TRBJ2-3; 7 bases match TRBD2. V lost 0 bases to trimming and J lost 3 bases; unmatched junction nucleotides: 12. This CDR3 is built from 18 residues. Germline V gives CDR1 MNHEY, CDR2 SVGAGI. In DNA form, the CDR3 reads TGTGCCAGCAGTTACTCCTGGCTAGCGGCAGGGATTACAGATACGCAGTATTTT. Translated: CASSYSWLAAGITDTQYF.

This clonotype was recorded a few times. The chain joins TRBV9 to TRBJ2-1; a possible D gene is TRBD2 (5 bases). V was clipped by 5 bases and J by 2 bases, with 14 bases between them. The germline V gene has CDR1 SGDLS and CDR2 YYNGEE. The CDR3 runs to 15 residues. The CDR3 is CASSPSSLPYNEQFF. DNA of the CDR3: TGTGCCAGCAGTCCATCTAGCTTGCCCTACAATGAGCAGTTCTTC.

The chain combines TRBV5-1 with TRBJ2-7, with D perhaps assigned TRBD1 or TRBD2 (5 bases each). The CDR3 contains 14 residues. Germline values: CDR1 SGHRS, CDR2 YFSETQ. V shed 4 bases and J shed 2 bases, with 13 bases lying between them. Written as DNA, the CDR3 is TGCGCCAGCAGCACCGGGCAGGGAGCCTACGAGCAGTACTTC. Encoded protein: CASSTGQGAYEQYF.

This clonotype has a handful of counts. The chain has TRBV4-2 and TRBJ2-7; 9 nucleotides agree with TRBD2. Per the germline V gene, CDR1 is LGHNA and CDR2 is YNFKEQ. The CDR3 extends over 18 amino acids. Trimming at V came to 1 base and at J to 0 bases, leaving 10 bases not matched to a gene. The CDR3 DNA follows: TGTGCCAGCAGCCAAGGTTCTCCCGGACTAGCGAGCTCCTACGAGCAGTACTTC. Its translation is CASSQGSPGLASSYEQYF.

The chain couples TRBV11-3 to TRBJ2-5; D is unresolved. The germline V gene encodes CDR1 SGHNT and CDR2 YENEEA. The V gene lost 4 bases and the J gene lost 3 bases, with 9 bases spanning the gap. The CDR3 loop spans 13 amino acids. The CDR3 sequence is CASSYWAEETQYF. CDR3 DNA sequence: TGTGCCAGCAGCTATTGGGCGGAAGAGACCCAGTACTTC.

The sample holds a few counts of this clonotype. V usage is TRBV10-2 and J usage is TRBJ2-3; no clear D. CDR3 length: 11 amino acids. V was cut by 2 bases and J by 4 bases, with 1 base left in between. Germline lookup yields CDR1 WSHSY and CDR2 SAAADI. The CDR3 sequence: CASSEADTQYF. The CDR3 region has the DNA TGCGCCAGCAGTGAGGCAGATACGCAGTATTTT.

This clonotype was picked up many times. The CDR3 region is CASNRDGNTEAFF. CDR3 coding DNA: TGTGCCAGCAATCGGGACGGGAACACTGAAGCTTTCTTT. V usage is TRBV6-1 and J usage is TRBJ1-1, with D perhaps matching TRBD1 (5 bases). V gave up 7 bases and J gave up 1 base, with 10 bases separating them. CDR3 length: 13 residues. Germline V CDR1 and CDR2: MNHNS, SASEGT.

This rearrangement joins TRBV15 to TRBJ2-3, with 10 bases identical to TRBD2. J gave up 6 bases and V 1 base, and 10 bases lay outside the gene matches. Germline V gene lookup returns CDR1 LNHNV and CDR2 YYDKDF (reference sequence). The CDR3 contains 17 residues. This CDR3 reads CATSRVILAGRTDTQYF. The CDR3 DNA follows: TGTGCCACCAGCAGAGTGATACTAGCGGGAAGGACGGATACGCAGTATTTT.

This clonotype has just a few counts. V usage is TRBV19 and J usage is TRBJ2-1; D is unresolved. Trimming shortened V by 0 bases and J by 4 bases, and 7 bases separated the two germline ends. CDR1 is LNHDA, CDR2 SQIVND, per germline (reference sequence). CDR3 length equals 14 residues. This chain's CDR3 is CASSIDPSYNEQFF. CDR3 in DNA: TGTGCCAGTAGTATAGATCCCTCGTACAATGAGCAGTTCTTC. The full variable domain, in which reference TRBV19 and TRBJ2-1 provide the parts outside the CDR3, is DGGITQSPKYLFRKEGQNVTLSCEQNLNHDAMYWYRQDPGQGLRLIYYSQIVNDFQKGDIAEGYSVSREKKESFPLTVTSAQKNPTAFYLCASSIDPSYNEQFFGPGTRLTVL.

This chain connects TRBV2 to TRBJ1-1; D unresolved. V was clipped by 4 bases and J by 4 bases, with 7 bases between them. Germline assignment: CDR1 SNHLY and CDR2 FYNNEI. This CDR3 has 12 residues. CDR3 nucleotide sequence: TGTGCCAGCAGTGGGACGCGCACTGAAGCTTTCTTT. Amino acid sequence: CASSGTRTEAFF.

This clonotype has a handful of counts. The chain joins TRBV20-1 to TRBJ2-1; D gene uncertain. Germline V gives CDR1 DFQATT, CDR2 SNEGSKA (reference sequence). The V end lost 6 bases, the J end lost 6 bases, and 12 bases lay between the germline ends. The CDR3 spans 12 residues. The CDR3 is CSAERYPNEQFF. The CDR3 DNA reads TGCAGTGCCGAGAGGTATCCCAATGAGCAGTTCTTC.

This clonotype was seen only a few times. The chain links TRBV24-1 to TRBJ2-5, with unresolved D. Germline CDR1 is KGHDR and CDR2 is SFDVKD. The CDR3 is 14 amino acids. V was cut by 1 base and J by 5 bases, with 10 bases left in between. For the CDR3, the DNA is TGTGCCACCAGTGATTTTGGGCTAGGGGAGACCCAGTACTTC. This translates into CATSDFGLGETQYF.